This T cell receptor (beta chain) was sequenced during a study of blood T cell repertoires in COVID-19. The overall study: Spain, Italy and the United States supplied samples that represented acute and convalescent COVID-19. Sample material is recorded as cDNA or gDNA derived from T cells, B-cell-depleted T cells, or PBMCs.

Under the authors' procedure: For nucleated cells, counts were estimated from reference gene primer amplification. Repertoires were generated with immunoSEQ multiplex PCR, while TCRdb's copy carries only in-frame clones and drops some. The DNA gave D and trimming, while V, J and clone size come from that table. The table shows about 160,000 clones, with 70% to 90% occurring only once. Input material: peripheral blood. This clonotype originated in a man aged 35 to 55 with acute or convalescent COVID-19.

The CDR3 DNA follows: TGTGCCAGCAGCTTGTGGGGACAGTTCTACGAGCAGTACTTC. Residues: CASSLWGQFYEQYF. The J gene is TRBJ2-7, the V gene TRBV5-4; TRBD1 matches 7 bases. CDR1 and CDR2 from the germline V gene are SGHNT and YYREEE (reference sequence). V shed 1 base, J shed 3 bases, and the junction held 4 bases outside the gene matches. The CDR3 contains 14 residues.